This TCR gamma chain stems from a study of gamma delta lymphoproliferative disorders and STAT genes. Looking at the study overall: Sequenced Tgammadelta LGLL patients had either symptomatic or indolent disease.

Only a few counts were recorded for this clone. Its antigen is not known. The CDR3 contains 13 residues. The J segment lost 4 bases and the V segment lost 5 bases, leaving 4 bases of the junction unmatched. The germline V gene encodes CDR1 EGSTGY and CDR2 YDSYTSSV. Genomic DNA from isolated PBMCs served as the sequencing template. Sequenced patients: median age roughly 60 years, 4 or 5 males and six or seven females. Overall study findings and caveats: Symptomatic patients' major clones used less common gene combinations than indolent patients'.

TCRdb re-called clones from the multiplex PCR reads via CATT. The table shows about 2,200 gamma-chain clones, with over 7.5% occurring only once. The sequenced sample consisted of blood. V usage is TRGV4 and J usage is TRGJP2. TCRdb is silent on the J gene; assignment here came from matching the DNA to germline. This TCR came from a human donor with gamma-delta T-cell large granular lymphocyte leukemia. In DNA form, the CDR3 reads TGTGCCACCTGGGCGCCTAGTGATTGGATCAAGACGTTT. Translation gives CATWAPSDWIKTF.